The 20 T cell receptor beta chains below were found in one sample sequenced in a study of T cell responses to AZD1222 COVID-19 vaccine. Assay: immunoSEQ multiplex PCR; the TCRdb copy retains only in-frame clones and omits some. The sample holds around 73,000 clones, 89% seen once. Specimen: peripheral blood, collected 28 days after the second AZD1222 dose. These receptor sequences come from an adult who received the AZD1222 COVID-19 vaccine.

This clone showed up just a few times. This chain links TRBV6-2 or TRBV6-3 with TRBJ2-5; D is unresolved. Per germline, CDR1 MNHEY and CDR2 SVGEGT. This CDR3 region has 16 residues. Between the trimmed V and J ends, which lost 4 bases and 8 bases, there was a span of 23 bases. The DNA of the CDR3 is TGTGCCAGCAGTTCATCGAGCAGGCGACCTCTGGAAACCCAGTACTTC. Translating it yields CASSSSSRRPLETQYF.

This chain joins TRBV3-1 (or the pseudogene TRBV3-2) and TRBJ2-2, with 7 bases lining up with TRBD2. The CDR3 loop spans 16 amino acids. The germline V gene has CDR1 LGHDT and CDR2 YNNKEL (reference sequence). Trimming at V came to 3 bases and at J to 6 bases, leaving 10 bases not matched to a gene. The CDR3 coding sequence is TGTGCCAGCAGCCATCACCGGCCTGCGGGGGCCGGGGAGCTGTTTTTT. Its translation is CASSHHRPAGAGELFF.

A few counts support this clone. The chain couples TRBV10-3 to TRBJ1-1; possible D gene TRBD1, 5 bases. Germline values: CDR1 ENHRY, CDR2 SYGVKD. This CDR3 is 13 amino acids long. The V end was cut by 0 bases, the J end by 7 bases, with 9 bases between. The CDR3 region is CAISESGRDEAFF. The CDR3 DNA reads as TGTGCCATCAGTGAGTCAGGCAGGGATGAAGCTTTCTTT.

The chain uses TRBV6-2 or TRBV6-3 and TRBJ2-5; D ambiguous. The CDR3 spans 12 residues. Trimming cost V 2 bases and J 5 bases, with 6 bases left between them. Germline values: CDR1 MNHEY, CDR2 SVGEGT. CDR3 protein: CASSYGPETQYF. The CDR3 DNA reads TGTGCCAGCAGTTACGGCCCGGAGACCCAGTACTTC.

This chain joins TRBV6-4 and TRBJ2-2; D might be TRBD1 (5 bases). Trimming cost V 6 bases and J 7 bases, with 15 bases left between them. This CDR3 is built from 14 residues. Germline V lookup: CDR1 MRHNA, CDR2 SNTAGT. CDR3 coding DNA: TGTGCCAGCAGCTTGGACAAAGGCATCGGGGAGCTGTTTTTT. Amino acids: CASSLDKGIGELFF.

This chain joins TRBV24-1 and TRBJ1-5; D is possibly TRBD1 (5 bases). CDR1 is KGHDR, CDR2 SFDVKD, per germline. The CDR3 loop spans 13 amino acids. V lost 5 bases and J 9 bases, leaving 13 bases between the germline ends. CDR3 in DNA: TGTGCCACCAGTGCGACAGCTAAGTCGCCCCAGCATTTT. It yields the protein CATSATAKSPQHF.

This rearrangement joins TRBV15 to TRBJ2-1, with D possibly matching TRBD2 (5 bases). Trimming stripped 6 bases from V and 0 bases from J, with 9 bases between. CDR3 length equals 14 residues. Germline V gene sequence: CDR1 LNHNV, CDR2 YYDKDF (reference sequence). The CDR3 loop reads CATSGLASYNEQFF. CDR3 DNA: TGTGCCACCAGTGGCCTAGCCTCCTACAATGAGCAGTTCTTC.

The V call is TRBV5-6, the J call TRBJ1-2; D uncertain. CDR1 and CDR2 from the germline V gene are SGHDT and YYEEEE. The CDR3 consists of 13 residues. V gave up 4 bases and J gave up 7 bases, with 14 bases separating them. The CDR3 protein is CASSPTIRRGYTF. The CDR3 nucleotides are TGTGCCAGCAGCCCCACTATCCGACGTGGCTACACCTTC.

This clone was found a few times. The CDR3 DNA reads as TGCGCCAGCAGCCAAAATACGTTAGCTAACTATGGCTACACCTTC. This encodes CASSQNTLANYGYTF. This sequence joins TRBV4-3 and TRBJ1-2; D remains ambiguous. V lost 2 bases to trimming and J lost 0 bases, with 10 bases between them. The CDR3 covers 15 residues. CDR1 is LGHNA and CDR2 is YSLEER in the germline V gene.

The chain's CDR3 is CASSLGTGGPYEQYF. Written as DNA, the CDR3 is TGTGCCAGCTCACTTGGGACAGGGGGGCCTTACGAGCAGTACTTC. The gene calls are TRBV18 and TRBJ2-7; 11 nucleotides align to TRBD1. This CDR3 region has 15 residues. Trimming took 4 bases from V and 4 from J; bases not matched to a gene: 6. CDR1 is KGHSH and CDR2 is LQKENI in the germline V gene.

This clone was observed once. The chain recombines TRBV24-1 with TRBJ2-1; the D gene is possibly TRBD2 (5 bases). V lost 9 bases and J 0 bases, leaving 14 bases between the germline ends. The germline V gene has CDR1 KGHDR and CDR2 SFDVKD. The CDR3 runs 15 residues. CDR3 amino acids: CATSGLASSYNEQFF. The CDR3 DNA follows: TGTGCCACCTCGGGTTTAGCGAGCTCCTACAATGAGCAGTTCTTC.

V gene TRBV19 combines with J gene TRBJ2-4, with 10 bases identical to TRBD2. Germline V lookup: CDR1 LNHDA, CDR2 SQIVND (reference sequence). This CDR3 is built from 15 residues. V was clipped by 5 bases and J by 2 bases; unmatched bases: 3. The CDR3 DNA reads TGTGCCAGTAGTGCTAGCGGGAGACCCAAAAACATTCAGTACTTC. This sequence encodes CASSASGRPKNIQYF.

This chain links TRBV19 with TRBJ2-2; 10 nucleotides line up with TRBD2. The CDR3 covers 16 residues. Germline loops: CDR1 LNHDA, CDR2 SQIVND (reference sequence). V lost 5 bases, J lost 2 bases, and 5 bases stayed unmatched. The CDR3 DNA reads as TGTGCCAGTAGTGTGAGACTAGCGGGTAACACCGGGGAGCTGTTTTTT. It codes for CASSVRLAGNTGELFF.

The chain links TRBV5-1 to TRBJ2-2, with D maybe TRBD2 (5 bases). V dropped 1 base and J dropped 4 bases, with 11 bases sitting between them. Germline CDR1 SGHRS, CDR2 YFSETQ. The CDR3 consists of 15 residues. The CDR3 here is CASSLSGVSTGELFF. The CDR3 bases are TGCGCCAGCAGCTTGTCCGGGGTTAGCACCGGGGAGCTGTTTTTT.

This clone showed up just once. The chain links TRBV19 to TRBJ1-5, with 9 bases lining up with TRBD1. The ends lost 4 bases at V and 2 bases at J; junction bases unmatched: 6. The CDR3 runs to 16 residues. Germline loops: CDR1 LNHDA, CDR2 SQIVND (reference sequence). The CDR3 loop is CASSKNRGPGNQPQHF. CDR3 bases: TGTGCCAGTAGTAAAAACAGGGGGCCAGGCAATCAGCCCCAGCATTTT.

The rearrangement uses TRBV5-8 and TRBJ2-1; possibly TRBD2 for D (5 bases). Trimming pared 10 bases from V and 0 bases from J, leaving 17 bases between. CDR3 length: 15 amino acids. In germline, CDR1 is SGHTS, CDR2 YDEGEE. CDR3 nucleotides: TGTGCCGCGGGCACGGAAATGAGCTCCTACAATGAGCAGTTCTTC. It encodes CAAGTEMSSYNEQFF.

J is TRBJ1-2 and V is TRBV6-5; 8 bases align to TRBD1. Losses at the gene ends were 6 bases for V and 7 bases for J; bases not matched to a gene: 7. The CDR3 length is 13 residues. CDR1 and CDR2 (germline): MNHEY, SVGAGI. CDR3 nucleotides: TGTGCCAGCAGCACCGGACAGGGTTTTGGCTACACCTTC. This gives the protein CASSTGQGFGYTF.

The V and J genes are TRBV6-5 and TRBJ2-3; D is ambiguous. The V end was cut by 6 bases, the J end by 1 base, with 11 bases between. Germline assignment: CDR1 MNHEY and CDR2 SVGAGI. This CDR3 has 14 amino acids. CDR3 bases: TGTGCCAGCAGCCAGGCTTTTCGCACAGATACGCAGTATTTT. The encoded protein is CASSQAFRTDTQYF.

V is TRBV6-5 and J is TRBJ2-1; D is uncertain. There are 15 residues in the CDR3. V lost 2 bases and J 4 bases, leaving 12 bases between the germline ends. CDR1 and CDR2 from the germline V gene are MNHEY and SVGAGI. DNA of the CDR3: TGTGCCAGCAGTTACCTACCAGCCGAGTACAATGAGCAGTTCTTC. This translates into CASSYLPAEYNEQFF.

On this clone: Distinct nucleotide sequences in the sample also encode this CDR3. This sequence joins TRBV5-4 and TRBJ2-2; possibly TRBD2 for D (7 bases). Germline-derived CDR1 and CDR2 are SGHNT and YYREEE (reference sequence). Trimming took off 0 bases at V and 6 bases at J, with 12 bases between the two ends. CDR3 length: 15 amino acids. This CDR3 is CASSLGPGGPGELFF. DNA of the CDR3: TGTGCCAGCAGCTTGGGGCCCGGGGGGCCCGGGGAGCTGTTTTTT.